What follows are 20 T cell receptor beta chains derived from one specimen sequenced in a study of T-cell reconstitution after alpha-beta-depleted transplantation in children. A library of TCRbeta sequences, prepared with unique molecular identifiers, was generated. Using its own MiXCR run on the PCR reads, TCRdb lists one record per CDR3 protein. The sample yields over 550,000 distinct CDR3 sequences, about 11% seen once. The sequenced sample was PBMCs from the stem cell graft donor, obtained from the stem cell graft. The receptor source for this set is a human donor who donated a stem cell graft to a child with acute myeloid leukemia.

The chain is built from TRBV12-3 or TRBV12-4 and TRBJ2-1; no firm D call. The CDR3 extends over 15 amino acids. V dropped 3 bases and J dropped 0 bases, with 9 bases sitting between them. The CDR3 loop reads CASSFGPSSYNEQFF. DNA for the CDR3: TGTGCCAGCAGTTTCGGACCGAGCTCCTACAATGAGCAGTTCTTC.

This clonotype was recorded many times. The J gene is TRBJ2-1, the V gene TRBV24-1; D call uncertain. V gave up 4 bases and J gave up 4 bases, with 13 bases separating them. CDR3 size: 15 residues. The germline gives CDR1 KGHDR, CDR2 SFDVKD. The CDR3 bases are TGTGCCACCAGTGAGGTAGGCGAGGTTTACAATGAGCAGTTCTTC. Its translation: CATSEVGEVYNEQFF.

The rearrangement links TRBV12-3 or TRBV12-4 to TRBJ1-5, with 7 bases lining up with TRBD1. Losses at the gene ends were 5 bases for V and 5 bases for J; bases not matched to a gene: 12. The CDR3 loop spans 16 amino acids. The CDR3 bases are TGTGCCAGCAGTCCGCGGGACAGCCATTCCGATCAGCCCCAGCATTTT. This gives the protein CASSPRDSHSDQPQHF.

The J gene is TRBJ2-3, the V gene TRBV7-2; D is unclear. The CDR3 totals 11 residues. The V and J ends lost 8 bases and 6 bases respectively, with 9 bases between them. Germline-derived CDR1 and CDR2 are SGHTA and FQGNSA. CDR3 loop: CASASKDTQYF. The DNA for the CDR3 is TGTGCCAGCGCGTCGAAGGATACGCAGTATTTT.

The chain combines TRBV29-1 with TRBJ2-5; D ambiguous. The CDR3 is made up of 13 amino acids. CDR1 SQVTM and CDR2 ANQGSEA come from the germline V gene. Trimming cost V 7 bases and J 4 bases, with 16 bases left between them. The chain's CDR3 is CSGMTLVGETQYF. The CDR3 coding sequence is TGCAGCGGCATGACACTTGTGGGAGAGACCCAGTACTTC.

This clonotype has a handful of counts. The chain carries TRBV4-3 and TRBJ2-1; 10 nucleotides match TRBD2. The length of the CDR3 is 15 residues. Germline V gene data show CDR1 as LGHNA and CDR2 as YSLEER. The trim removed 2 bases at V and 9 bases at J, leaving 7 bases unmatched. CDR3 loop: CASSQKAGGPVEQFF. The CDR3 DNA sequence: TGCGCCAGCAGCCAAAAAGCGGGAGGGCCAGTTGAGCAGTTCTTC.

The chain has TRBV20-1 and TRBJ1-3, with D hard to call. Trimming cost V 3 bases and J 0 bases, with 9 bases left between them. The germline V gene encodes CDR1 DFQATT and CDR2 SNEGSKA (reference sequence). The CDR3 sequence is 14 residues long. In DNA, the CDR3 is TGCAGTGCTAGGAAACAGTCCTCTGGAAACACCATATATTTT. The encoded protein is CSARKQSSGNTIYF.

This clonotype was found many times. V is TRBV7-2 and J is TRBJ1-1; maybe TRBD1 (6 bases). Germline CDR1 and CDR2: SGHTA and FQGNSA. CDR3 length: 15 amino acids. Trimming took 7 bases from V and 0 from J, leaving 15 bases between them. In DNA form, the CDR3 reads TGTGCCAGCAACACCGTCACAGGGTTGAACACTGAAGCTTTCTTT. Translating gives CASNTVTGLNTEAFF.

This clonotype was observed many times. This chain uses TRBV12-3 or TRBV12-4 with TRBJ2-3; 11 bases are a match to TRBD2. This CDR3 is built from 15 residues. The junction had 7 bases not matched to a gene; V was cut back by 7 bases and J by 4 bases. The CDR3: CASNLLAGASDTQYF. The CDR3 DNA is TGTGCCAGCAACCTACTAGCGGGAGCATCAGATACGCAGTATTTT.

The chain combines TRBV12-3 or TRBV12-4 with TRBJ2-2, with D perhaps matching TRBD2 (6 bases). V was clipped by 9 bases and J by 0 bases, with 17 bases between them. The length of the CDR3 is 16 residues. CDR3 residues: CASPVRESPNTGELFF. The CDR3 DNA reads TGTGCCAGTCCAGTGCGGGAAAGCCCGAACACCGGGGAGCTGTTTTTT.

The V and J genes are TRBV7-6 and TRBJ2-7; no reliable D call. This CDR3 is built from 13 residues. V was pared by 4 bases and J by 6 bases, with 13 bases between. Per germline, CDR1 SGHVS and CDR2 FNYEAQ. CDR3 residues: CASSSVARAEQYF. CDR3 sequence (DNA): TGTGCCAGCAGCTCCGTCGCCCGGGCCGAGCAGTACTTC.

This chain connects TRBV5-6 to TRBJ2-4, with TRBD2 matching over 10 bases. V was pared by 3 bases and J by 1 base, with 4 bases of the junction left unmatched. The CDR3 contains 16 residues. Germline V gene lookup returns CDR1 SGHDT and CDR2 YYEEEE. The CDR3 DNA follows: TGTGCCAGCAGCTCCGGGACTAGCGTGGCCAAAAACATTCAGTACTTC. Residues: CASSSGTSVAKNIQYF.

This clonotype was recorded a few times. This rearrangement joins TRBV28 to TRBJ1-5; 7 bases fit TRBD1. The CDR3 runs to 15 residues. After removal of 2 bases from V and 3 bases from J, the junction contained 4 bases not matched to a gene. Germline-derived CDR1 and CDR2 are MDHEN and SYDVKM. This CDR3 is CASSLPGTDNQPQHF. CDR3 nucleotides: TGTGCCAGCAGTTTACCCGGGACAGACAATCAGCCCCAGCATTTT.

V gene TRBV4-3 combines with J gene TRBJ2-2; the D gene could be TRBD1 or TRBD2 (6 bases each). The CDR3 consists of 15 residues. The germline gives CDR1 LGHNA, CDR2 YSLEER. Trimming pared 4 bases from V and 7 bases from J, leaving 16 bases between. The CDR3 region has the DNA TGCGCCAGCAGCCGAGGGGGGCTCCTCGGCGGGGAGCTGTTTTTT. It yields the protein CASSRGGLLGGELFF.

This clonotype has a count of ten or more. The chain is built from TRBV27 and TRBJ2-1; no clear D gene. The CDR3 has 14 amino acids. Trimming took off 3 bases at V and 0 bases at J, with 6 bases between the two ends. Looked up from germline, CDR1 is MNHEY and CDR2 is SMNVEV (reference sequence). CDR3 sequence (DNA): TGTGCCAGCAGTTTTTCACGCTCCTACAATGAGCAGTTCTTC. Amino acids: CASSFSRSYNEQFF.

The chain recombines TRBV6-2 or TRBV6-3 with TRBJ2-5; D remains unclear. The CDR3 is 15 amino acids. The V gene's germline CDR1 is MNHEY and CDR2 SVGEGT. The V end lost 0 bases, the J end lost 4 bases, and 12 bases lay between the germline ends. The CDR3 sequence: CASSYSSLPLETQYF. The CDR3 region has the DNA TGTGCCAGCAGTTACTCGAGTCTCCCCTTAGAGACCCAGTACTTC.

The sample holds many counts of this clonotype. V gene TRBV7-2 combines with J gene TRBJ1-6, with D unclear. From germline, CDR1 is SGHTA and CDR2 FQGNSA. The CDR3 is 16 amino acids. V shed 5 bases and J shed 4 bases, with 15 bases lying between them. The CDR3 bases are TGTGCCAGCAGCCGAAATCCGCGGGATTATAATTCACCCCTCCACTTT. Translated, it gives CASSRNPRDYNSPLHF.

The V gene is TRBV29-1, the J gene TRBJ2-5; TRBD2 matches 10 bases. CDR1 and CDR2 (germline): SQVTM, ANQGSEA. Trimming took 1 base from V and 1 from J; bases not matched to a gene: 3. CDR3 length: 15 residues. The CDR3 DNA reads TGCAGCGTTGAAGGGACTAGCGGTTCCCAAGAGACCCAGTACTTC. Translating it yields CSVEGTSGSQETQYF.

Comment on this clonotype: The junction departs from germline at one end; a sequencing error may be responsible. The CDR3: CASSRGPRHPDF. CDR3 sequence (DNA): TGTGCCAGCAGCCGGGGACCTCGTCATCCGGACTTC. J is TRBJ2-4 and V is TRBV7-2; tentatively, D is TRBD1 or TRBD2 (5 bases each). The CDR3 sequence is 12 residues long. Germline V gene data show CDR1 as SGHTA and CDR2 as FQGNSA.

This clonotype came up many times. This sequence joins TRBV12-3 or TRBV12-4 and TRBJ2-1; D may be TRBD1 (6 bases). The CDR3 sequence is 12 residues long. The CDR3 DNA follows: TGTGCAGGGGGAAGAGATCACAATGAGCAGTTCTTC. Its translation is CAGGRDHNEQFF.